One sample yielded the 26 T cell receptor beta chains listed below, sequenced in a study of blood T cell repertoires in COVID-19. Clones were sequenced by immunoSEQ multiplex PCR, and TCRdb holds only the in-frame ones, with some missing. There are some 200,000 clones in the sample; around 85% occur only once, and over 2% lies in the top ten. The sample comprised peripheral blood. The source is an older woman with COVID-19, enrolled during active disease.

A note on this clone: Other DNA sequences in the same sample also yield this CDR3. V and J are TRBV5-1 and TRBJ2-5; 7 bases agree with TRBD1. V lost 4 bases, J lost 2 bases, and 5 bases stayed unmatched. In germline, CDR1 is SGHRS, CDR2 YFSETQ. This CDR3 is built from 14 residues. CDR3: CASSRGTEQETQYF. The CDR3 bases are TGCGCCAGCAGCCGTGGGACAGAACAAGAGACCCAGTACTTC.

J is TRBJ2-1 and V is TRBV27; 12 bases align to TRBD2. In germline, CDR1 is MNHEY, CDR2 SMNVEV (reference sequence). The CDR3 has 17 amino acids. V was pared by 6 bases and J by 4 bases, with 10 bases of the junction left unmatched. The CDR3 DNA sequence: TGTGCCAGCAGGCTAGCGGGAGGGAAGGGGGTTTACAATGAGCAGTTCTTC. Its protein is CASRLAGGKGVYNEQFF.

J is TRBJ2-7 and V is TRBV3-1 (or the pseudogene TRBV3-2); D perhaps matches TRBD2 (5 bases). Trimming shortened V by 2 bases and J by 5 bases, and 22 bases separated the two germline ends. Per the germline V gene, CDR1 is LGHDT and CDR2 is YNNKEL (reference sequence). This CDR3 is 17 amino acids long. CDR3 sequence: CASSQLKKEAGGNEQYF. CDR3 sequence (DNA): TGTGCCAGCAGCCAACTGAAGAAGGAGGCGGGTGGGAACGAGCAGTACTTC.

V is TRBV28 and J is TRBJ1-2, with 8 bases lining up with TRBD1. This CDR3 contains 16 residues. V shed 1 base, J shed 6 bases, and the junction held 10 bases outside the gene matches. CDR1 is MDHEN, CDR2 SYDVKM, per germline. The CDR3 spells CASSLSETGDRDGYTF. DNA for the CDR3: TGTGCCAGCAGTTTATCCGAGACAGGGGATCGCGATGGCTACACCTTC.

The chain links TRBV7-9 to TRBJ2-5, with 11 nucleotides matching TRBD2. V was pared by 4 bases and J by 2 bases, with 6 bases of the junction left unmatched. There are 16 residues in the CDR3. The germline gives CDR1 SEHNR, CDR2 FQNEAQ (reference sequence). CDR3 bases: TGTGCCAGCAGCTCATCCGGGACTAGCGGTCAAGAGACCCAGTACTTC. Translated, it gives CASSSSGTSGQETQYF.

CDR3 coding DNA: TGTGCCAGCAGCCAAGATCTGGCCTTACCTGCTAACTATGGCTACACCTTC. Residues: CASSQDLALPANYGYTF. V and J are TRBV4-2 and TRBJ1-2, with unresolved D. Germline CDR1 and CDR2: LGHNA and YNFKEQ. The CDR3 is 17 amino acids. Trimming pared 0 bases from V and 0 bases from J, leaving 14 bases between.

The chain carries TRBV3-1 (or the pseudogene TRBV3-2) and TRBJ1-2, with unresolved D. The V end lost 0 bases, the J end lost 8 bases, and 10 bases lay between the germline ends. The CDR3 covers 13 residues. Germline CDR1 and CDR2: LGHDT and YNNKEL (reference sequence). The CDR3: CASSQEGRLGYTF. In DNA, the CDR3 is TGTGCCAGCAGCCAAGAAGGCAGGCTCGGCTACACCTTC.

The gene calls are TRBV6-2 or TRBV6-3 and TRBJ2-7, with 15 bases matching TRBD2. Germline trimming cut 6 bases from V and 6 bases from J; bases unmatched to any gene: 6. In germline, CDR1 is MNHEY, CDR2 SVGEGT. This CDR3 region has 15 residues. The CDR3 coding sequence is TGTGCCAGCAGCTGGGGACTAGCGGGAGGTGCCGAGCAGTACTTC. Amino acids: CASSWGLAGGAEQYF.

DNA of the CDR3: TGTGCCAGCAGCCTGCCGACAGGTCCCCAGGCTGAAGCTTTCTTT. Residues: CASSLPTGPQAEAFF. The chain joins TRBV5-5 to TRBJ1-1; D possibly corresponds to TRBD1 (6 bases). Germline V gene sequence: CDR1 SGHKS, CDR2 YYEKEE (reference sequence). The CDR3 has 15 residues. V shed 4 bases and J shed 6 bases, with 19 bases lying between them.

The J gene is TRBJ1-2, the V gene TRBV4-1, with D possibly being TRBD1 (5 bases). The CDR3 loop spans 17 amino acids. The germline gives CDR1 MGHRA, CDR2 YSYEKL. The ends were cut back, 5 bases at V and 4 bases at J, with 23 bases in the middle. The CDR3 spells CASSTEGTGGRGYGYTF. The CDR3 DNA reads TGCGCCAGCAGCACAGAGGGAACGGGCGGGAGGGGCTATGGCTACACCTTC.

This clone has only one observation. Germline is not matched at one junction end, which may reflect a read error. The V gene is TRBV11-2, the J gene TRBJ1-6; 7 nucleotides agree with TRBD1. Germline loops: CDR1 SGHAT, CDR2 FQNNGV. CDR3 length: 15 amino acids. The CDR3 nucleotides are TGTGCCAGCAGTTTAGGGGGCTTAGATAATTCACCCCTCCACTTT. Protein sequence: CASSLGGLDNSPLHF.

The chain has TRBV4-2 and TRBJ2-3; TRBD2 aligns across 7 bases. Unmatched junction bases numbered 9, after V lost 4 bases and J lost 2 bases. The CDR3 is 16 amino acids. Per the germline V gene, CDR1 is LGHNA and CDR2 is YNFKEQ. The CDR3 DNA reads TGTGCCAGCAGCCGTAGCGCGGGACTACCCACAGATACGCAGTATTTT. This encodes CASSRSAGLPTDTQYF.

The rearrangement uses TRBV19 and TRBJ2-1; a weak D match, TRBD2 (5 bases). V lost 8 bases and J 5 bases, leaving 16 bases between the germline ends. CDR1 and CDR2 (germline): LNHDA, SQIVND (reference sequence). There are 14 residues in the CDR3. CDR3 sequence: CASRTRGRDNEQFF. DNA of the CDR3: TGTGCCAGTCGAACGAGAGGGCGGGACAATGAGCAGTTCTTC.

This sequence joins TRBV3-1 (or the pseudogene TRBV3-2) and TRBJ1-2, with 7 bases matching TRBD1. In germline, CDR1 is LGHDT, CDR2 YNNKEL (reference sequence). This CDR3 is built from 17 residues. With V trimmed by 4 bases and J by 1 base, 12 bases remained unmatched. DNA for the CDR3: TGTGCCAGCAGCCTAAGCCCCCAGGGGGTTGGTAACTATGGCTACACCTTC. Amino acid sequence: CASSLSPQGVGNYGYTF.

The chain employs TRBV29-1 and TRBJ2-1; 9 bases match TRBD2. Trimming took 3 bases from V and 5 from J; bases not matched to a gene: 5. CDR1 SQVTM and CDR2 ANQGSEA come from the germline V gene. The CDR3 extends over 14 amino acids. The CDR3 sequence is CSVEVTSGHNEQFF. The CDR3 nucleotides are TGCAGCGTTGAGGTGACTAGCGGTCACAATGAGCAGTTCTTC.

This clone was recorded once. Other DNA sequences within the sample encode an identical CDR3. The V gene is TRBV5-1, the J gene TRBJ1-2; D ambiguous. Germline CDR1 SGHRS, CDR2 YFSETQ. This CDR3 has 13 amino acids. V was pared by 0 bases and J by 4 bases, with 7 bases between. The CDR3 DNA is TGCGCCAGCAGCTTGGACCGGGGCTATGGCTACACCTTC. Translation: CASSLDRGYGYTF.

This clone was recorded once. The V gene is TRBV27, the J gene TRBJ1-2; D unclear. Germline values: CDR1 MNHEY, CDR2 SMNVEV (reference sequence). The CDR3 extends over 16 amino acids. With 4 bases removed from V and 6 bases from J, the gap between germline ends came to 21 bases. Here the CDR3 DNA reads TGTGCCAGCAGTTCGCTATTAGAGAACGGTGGAGATGGCTACACCTTC. As protein: CASSSLLENGGDGYTF.

The V call is TRBV24-1, the J call TRBJ2-1; TRBD1 matches 8 bases. Germline V CDR1 and CDR2: KGHDR, SFDVKD. The CDR3 contains 15 residues. J was trimmed by 3 bases and V by 4 bases; bases with no gene match: 4. CDR3 DNA: TGTGCCACCAGTGACCCGGACAGGGACTACAATGAGCAGTTCTTC. It translates to CATSDPDRDYNEQFF.

The chain carries TRBV21-1 and TRBJ2-1; TRBD2 is taken as the D call from the table, unchecked against the DNA. TRBV21-1 is reported as a pseudogene. This CDR3 contains 16 residues. The CDR3 loop reads CASSRGNSGRAFEQFF. The CDR3 DNA reads as TGTGCCAGCAGCAGGGGGAATAGCGGGAGGGCCTTCGAGCAGTTCTTC.

The chain couples TRBV5-4 to TRBJ1-3; no definite D call. The germline V gene encodes CDR1 SGHNT and CDR2 YYREEE (reference sequence). This CDR3 contains 13 residues. The V end lost 0 bases, the J end lost 7 bases, and 8 bases lay between the germline ends. DNA for the CDR3: TGTGCCAGCAGCTTGGCTACCGGGAACACCATATATTTT. Its translation: CASSLATGNTIYF.

The V gene is TRBV5-5, the J gene TRBJ2-3, with a tentative D call TRBD2 (5 bases). Trimming shortened V by 2 bases and J by 3 bases, and 13 bases separated the two germline ends. Looked up from germline, CDR1 is SGHKS and CDR2 is YYEKEE (reference sequence). The CDR3 has 15 residues. The CDR3 spells CASSFGKRFTDTQYF. Here the CDR3 DNA reads TGTGCCAGCAGCTTCGGGAAGCGGTTTACAGATACGCAGTATTTT.

This clone was picked up a small number of times. The gene calls are TRBV2 and TRBJ1-1, with D possibly TRBD1 on 6 matching bases. The ends were cut back, 5 bases at V and 4 bases at J, with 11 bases in the middle. The CDR3 extends over 13 amino acids. Germline CDR1 reads SNHLY; CDR2 reads FYNNEI. The CDR3 protein is CASSYQGFTEAFF. The CDR3, as DNA: TGTGCCAGCAGTTACCAGGGGTTCACTGAAGCTTTCTTT. Full variable domain (rest looked up from reference TRBV2 and TRBJ1-1): EPEVTQTPSHQVTQMGQEVILRCVPISNHLYFYWYRQILGQKVEFLVSFYNNEISEKSEIFDDQFSVERPDGSNFTLKIRSTKLEDSAMYFCASSYQGFTEAFFGQGTRLTVV.

This rearrangement joins TRBV4-3 to TRBJ2-3, with TRBD2 matching over 8 bases. V lost 0 bases, J lost 7 bases, and 15 bases stayed unmatched. Germline V lookup: CDR1 LGHNA, CDR2 YSLEER. CDR3 length: 18 amino acids. CDR3 bases: TGCGCCAGCAGCCAAGAGGTGGGGCTTAGCGGGATGCCACATACGCAGTATTTT. This encodes CASSQEVGLSGMPHTQYF.

The rearrangement links TRBV2 to TRBJ2-7, with D perhaps matching TRBD2 (5 bases). Trimming left V 3 bases short and J 10 bases short, with 16 bases between. CDR1 and CDR2 (germline): SNHLY, FYNNEI. This CDR3 has 13 residues. The CDR3, as DNA: TGTGCCAGCAGTGATGTGACTAACGGTCTCCAGTACTTC. This sequence encodes CASSDVTNGLQYF.

The chain joins TRBV7-9 to TRBJ2-7; D possibly corresponds to TRBD2 (6 bases). The germline V gene encodes CDR1 SEHNR and CDR2 FQNEAQ (reference sequence). V was trimmed by 2 bases and J by 5 bases, leaving 13 bases between them. This CDR3 comprises 14 residues. The CDR3, as DNA: TGTGCCAGCAGCTTATGGGACTCTCTCCACGAGCAGTACTTC. It yields the protein CASSLWDSLHEQYF.

The V and J genes are TRBV3-1 (or the pseudogene TRBV3-2) and TRBJ1-4; tentative D call: TRBD1 (5 bases). This CDR3 spans 17 amino acids. Germline V gene lookup returns CDR1 LGHDT and CDR2 YNNKEL (reference sequence). V dropped 1 base and J dropped 5 bases, with 17 bases sitting between them. This CDR3 is CASSQARGGHLNEKLFF. The CDR3 nucleotides read TGTGCCAGCAGCCAAGCCCGAGGCGGACACTTGAATGAAAAACTGTTTTTT.